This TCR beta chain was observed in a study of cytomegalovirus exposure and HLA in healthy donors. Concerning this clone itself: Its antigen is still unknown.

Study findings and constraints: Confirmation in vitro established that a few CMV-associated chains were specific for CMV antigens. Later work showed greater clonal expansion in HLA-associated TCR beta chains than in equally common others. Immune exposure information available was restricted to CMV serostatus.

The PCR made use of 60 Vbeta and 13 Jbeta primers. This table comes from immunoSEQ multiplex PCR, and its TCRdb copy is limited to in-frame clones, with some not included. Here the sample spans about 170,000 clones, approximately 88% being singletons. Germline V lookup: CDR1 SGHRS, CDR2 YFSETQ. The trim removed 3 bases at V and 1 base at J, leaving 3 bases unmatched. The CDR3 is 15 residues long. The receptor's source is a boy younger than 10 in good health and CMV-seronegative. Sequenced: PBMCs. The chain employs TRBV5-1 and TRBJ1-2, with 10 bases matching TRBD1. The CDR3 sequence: CASSYGTGVNYGYTF. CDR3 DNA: TGCGCCAGCAGCTACGGGACAGGGGTTAACTATGGCTACACCTTC.